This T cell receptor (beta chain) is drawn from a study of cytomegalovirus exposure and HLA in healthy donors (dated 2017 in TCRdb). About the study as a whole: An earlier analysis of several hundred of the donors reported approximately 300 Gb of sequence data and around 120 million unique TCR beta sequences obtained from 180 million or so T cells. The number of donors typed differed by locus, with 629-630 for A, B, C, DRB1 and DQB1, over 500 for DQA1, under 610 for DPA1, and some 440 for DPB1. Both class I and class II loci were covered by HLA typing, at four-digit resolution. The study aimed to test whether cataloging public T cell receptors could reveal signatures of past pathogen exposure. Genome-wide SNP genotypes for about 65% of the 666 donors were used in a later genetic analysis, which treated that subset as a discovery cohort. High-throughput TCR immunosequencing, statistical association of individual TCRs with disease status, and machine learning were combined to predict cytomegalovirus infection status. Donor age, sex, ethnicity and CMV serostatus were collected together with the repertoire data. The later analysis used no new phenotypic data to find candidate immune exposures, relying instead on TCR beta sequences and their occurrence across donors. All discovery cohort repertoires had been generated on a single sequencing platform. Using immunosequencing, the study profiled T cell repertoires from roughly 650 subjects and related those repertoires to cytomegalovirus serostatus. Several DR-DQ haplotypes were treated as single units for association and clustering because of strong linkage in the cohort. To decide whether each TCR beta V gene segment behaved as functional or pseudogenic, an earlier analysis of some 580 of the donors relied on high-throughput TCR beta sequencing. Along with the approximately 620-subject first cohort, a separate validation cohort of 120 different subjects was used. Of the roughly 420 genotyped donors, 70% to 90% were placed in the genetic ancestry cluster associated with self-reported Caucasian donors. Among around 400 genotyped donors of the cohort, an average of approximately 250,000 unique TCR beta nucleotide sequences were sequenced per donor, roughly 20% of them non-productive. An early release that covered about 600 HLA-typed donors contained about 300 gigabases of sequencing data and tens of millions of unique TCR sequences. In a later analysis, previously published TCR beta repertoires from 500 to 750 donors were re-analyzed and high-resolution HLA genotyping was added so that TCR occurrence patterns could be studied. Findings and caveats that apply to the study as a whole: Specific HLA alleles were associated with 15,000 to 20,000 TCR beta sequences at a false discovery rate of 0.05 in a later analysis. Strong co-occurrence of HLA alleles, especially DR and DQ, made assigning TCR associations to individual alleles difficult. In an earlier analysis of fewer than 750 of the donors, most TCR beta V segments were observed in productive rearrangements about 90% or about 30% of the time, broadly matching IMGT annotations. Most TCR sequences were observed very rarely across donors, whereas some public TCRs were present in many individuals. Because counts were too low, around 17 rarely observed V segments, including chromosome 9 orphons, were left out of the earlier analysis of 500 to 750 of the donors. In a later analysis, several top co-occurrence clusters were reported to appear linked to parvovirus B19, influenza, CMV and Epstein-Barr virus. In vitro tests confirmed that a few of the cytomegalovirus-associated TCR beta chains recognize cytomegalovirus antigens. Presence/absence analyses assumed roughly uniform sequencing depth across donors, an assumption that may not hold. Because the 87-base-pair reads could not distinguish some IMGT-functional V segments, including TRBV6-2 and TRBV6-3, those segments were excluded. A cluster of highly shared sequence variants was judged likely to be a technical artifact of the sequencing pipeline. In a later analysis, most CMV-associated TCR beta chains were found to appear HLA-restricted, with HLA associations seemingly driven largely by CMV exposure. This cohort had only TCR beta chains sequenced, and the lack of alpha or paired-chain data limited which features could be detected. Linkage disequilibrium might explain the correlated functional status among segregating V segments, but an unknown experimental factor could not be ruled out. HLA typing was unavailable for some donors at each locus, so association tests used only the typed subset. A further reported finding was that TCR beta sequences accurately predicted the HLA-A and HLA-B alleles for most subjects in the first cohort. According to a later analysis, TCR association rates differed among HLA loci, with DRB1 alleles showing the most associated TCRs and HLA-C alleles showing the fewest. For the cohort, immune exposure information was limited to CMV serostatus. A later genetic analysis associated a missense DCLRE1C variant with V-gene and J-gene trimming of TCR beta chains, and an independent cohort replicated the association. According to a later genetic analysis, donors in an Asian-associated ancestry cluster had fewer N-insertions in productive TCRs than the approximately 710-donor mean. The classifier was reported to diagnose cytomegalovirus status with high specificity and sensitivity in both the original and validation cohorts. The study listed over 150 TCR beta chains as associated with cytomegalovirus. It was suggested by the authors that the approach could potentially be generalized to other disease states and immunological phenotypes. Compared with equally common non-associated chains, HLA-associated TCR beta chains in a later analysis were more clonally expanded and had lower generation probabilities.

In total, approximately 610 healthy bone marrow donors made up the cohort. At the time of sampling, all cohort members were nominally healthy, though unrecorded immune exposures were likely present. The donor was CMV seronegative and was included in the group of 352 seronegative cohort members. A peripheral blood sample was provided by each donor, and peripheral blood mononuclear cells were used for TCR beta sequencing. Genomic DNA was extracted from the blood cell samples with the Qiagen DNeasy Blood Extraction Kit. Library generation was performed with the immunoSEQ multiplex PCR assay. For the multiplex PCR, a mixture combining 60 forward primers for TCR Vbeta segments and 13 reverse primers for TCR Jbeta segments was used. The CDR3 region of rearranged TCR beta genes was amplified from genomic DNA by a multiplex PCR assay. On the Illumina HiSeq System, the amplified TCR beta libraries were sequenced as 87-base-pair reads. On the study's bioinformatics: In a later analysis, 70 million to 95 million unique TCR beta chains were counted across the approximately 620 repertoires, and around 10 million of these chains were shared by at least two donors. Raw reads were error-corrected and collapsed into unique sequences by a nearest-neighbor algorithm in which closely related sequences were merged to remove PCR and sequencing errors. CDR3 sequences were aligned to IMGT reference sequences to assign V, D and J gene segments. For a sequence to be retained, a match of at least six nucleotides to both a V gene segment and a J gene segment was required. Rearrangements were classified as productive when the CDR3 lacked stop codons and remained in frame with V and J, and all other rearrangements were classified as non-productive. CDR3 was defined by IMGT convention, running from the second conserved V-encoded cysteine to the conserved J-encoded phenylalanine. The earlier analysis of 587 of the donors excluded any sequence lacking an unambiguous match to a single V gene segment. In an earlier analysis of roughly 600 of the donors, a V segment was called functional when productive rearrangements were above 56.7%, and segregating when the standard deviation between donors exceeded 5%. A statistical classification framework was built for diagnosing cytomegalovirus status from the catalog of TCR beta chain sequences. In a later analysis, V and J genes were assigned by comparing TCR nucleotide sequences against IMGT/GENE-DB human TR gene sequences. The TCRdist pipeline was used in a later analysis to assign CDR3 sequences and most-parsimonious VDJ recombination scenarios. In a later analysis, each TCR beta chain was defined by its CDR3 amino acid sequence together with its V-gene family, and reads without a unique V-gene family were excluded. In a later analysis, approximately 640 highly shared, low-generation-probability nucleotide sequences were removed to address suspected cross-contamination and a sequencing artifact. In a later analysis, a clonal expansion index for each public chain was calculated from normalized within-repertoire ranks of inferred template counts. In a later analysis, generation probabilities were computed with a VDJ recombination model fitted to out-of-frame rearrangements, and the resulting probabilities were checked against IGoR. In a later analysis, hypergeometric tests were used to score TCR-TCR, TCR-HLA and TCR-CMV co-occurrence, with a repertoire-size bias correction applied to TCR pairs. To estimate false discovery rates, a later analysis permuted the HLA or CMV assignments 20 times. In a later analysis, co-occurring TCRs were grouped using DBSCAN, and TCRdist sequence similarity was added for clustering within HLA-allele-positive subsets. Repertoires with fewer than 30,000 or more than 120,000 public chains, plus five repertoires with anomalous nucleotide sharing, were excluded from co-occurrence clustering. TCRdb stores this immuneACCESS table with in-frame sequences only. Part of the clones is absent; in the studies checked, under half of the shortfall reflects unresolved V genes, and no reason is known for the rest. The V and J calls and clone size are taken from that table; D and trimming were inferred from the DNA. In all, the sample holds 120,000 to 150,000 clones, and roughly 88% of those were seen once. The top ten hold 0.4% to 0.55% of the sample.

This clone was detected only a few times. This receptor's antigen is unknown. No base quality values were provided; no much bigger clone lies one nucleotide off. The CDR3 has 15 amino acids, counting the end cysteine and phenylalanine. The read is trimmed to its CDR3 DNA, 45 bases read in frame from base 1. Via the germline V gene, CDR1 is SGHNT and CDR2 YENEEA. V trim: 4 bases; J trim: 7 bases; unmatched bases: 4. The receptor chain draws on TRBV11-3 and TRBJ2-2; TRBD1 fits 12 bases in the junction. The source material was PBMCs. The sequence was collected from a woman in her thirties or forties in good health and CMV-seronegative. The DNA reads TGTGCCAGCAGCTGGGGACAGGGGGCAGTCGGGGAGCTGTTTTTT. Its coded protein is CASSWGQGAVGELFF.